Listed below are T cell receptor beta chains from one sample, sequenced in a study of T cells expressing NK-cell markers. From its re-call of the 5' RACE reads, TCRdb lists each CDR3 protein once, without DNA. This repertoire includes roughly 180,000 distinct CDR3 sequences. Sequenced material: blood T cells: a sorted CD56 or NKG2C T cell subset, CD4+ or CD8+ T cells, or bulk PBMC T cells (not recorded which). These receptors came from a man aged 18-70 years in good health. The CDR3 runs from the conserved cysteine through the conserved F or W.

TRBJ2-5	TRBV2	CASSEVSGQETQYF
TRBJ2-5	TRBV10-3	CAISLSAGGAQETQYF
TRBJ2-5	TRBV2	CASSDFGGRETQYF
TRBJ2-5	TRBV11-2	CASSAVLETQYF
TRBJ1-1	TRBV4-2	CASSQVAGFTEAFF
TRBJ2-5	TRBV2	CASSERGWRQNGETQYF
TRBJ2-3	TRBV2	CASSAPTSPDTDTQYF
TRBJ2-5	TRBV5-1	CASSLGTTLFDYQETQYF
TRBJ1-6	TRBV27	CASSHGQGGNSPLHF
TRBJ2-5	TRBV6-1	CASRPGTGNQAQYF
TRBJ2-1	TRBV7-3	CASSWGAGAQNEQFF
TRBJ1-5	TRBV19	CASSDWGYSNQPQHF
TRBJ1-2	TRBV7-9	CASSLLGQYYGYTF
TRBJ2-4	TRBV19	CASIDLAGENIQYF
TRBJ2-7	TRBV6-1	CASSLHPPGQGAREQYF
TRBJ2-7	TRBV27	CASSLDARSSYEQYF
TRBJ1-2	TRBV20-1	CSARVPENYGYTF
TRBJ2-1	TRBV6-5	CASSYSTGVNEQFF
TRBJ2-3	TRBV7-8	CASSSSGTPDTDTQYF
TRBJ1-6	TRBV15	CATSRGVGGNSPLHF
TRBJ2-6	TRBV7-9	CASSSTSKPGANVLTF
TRBJ1-2	TRBV4-1	CASSQDPDREAYNGYTF
TRBJ2-7	TRBV19	CASTPGLAGTEQYF
TRBJ1-6	TRBV13	CASSLTSLGIRAPLHF
TRBJ2-3	TRBV29-1	CSATGSVGTQYF
TRBJ2-5	TRBV6-5	CASSYSVFEGQETQYF